The rows below give T cell receptor beta chains drawn from one sample of a study of early T cells in non-severe SARS-CoV-2 infection. TCRdb itself ran the 5' RACE reads through MiXCR, one entry per CDR3 protein. The sample shows 45,000 to 60,000 distinct CDR3 sequences, 10% of them seen only once. Sequenced material: whole blood. These receptors were obtained from an adult who was a healthcare worker with PCR-confirmed SARS-CoV-2 infection or an uninfected control (not recorded which). Both conserved end residues are part of each CDR3. D genes are given only for firm matches. The size of a clone is reported for some rows only, either as once, few or many, or as a class for expanded clones.

cdr3_length	v_call	clone_size	d_call	j_call	cdr3_nt	cdr3_aa
15	TRBV4-3	.	TRBD2	TRBJ2-7	TGCGCCAGCAGCCAAGGACTAGCGGGAGCCTACGAGCAGTACTTC	CASSQGLAGAYEQYF
16	TRBV11-3	many	TRBD1	TRBJ2-1	TGTGCCAGCAGCACCAGACAGGGGGCCGGGGACAATGAGCAGTTCTTC	CASSTRQGAGDNEQFF
16	TRBV5-5	few	.	TRBJ1-2	TGTGCCAGCAGCACAGAGCCAGCCGGAATCAACTATGGCTACACCTTC	CASSTEPAGINYGYTF
14	TRBV12-3/TRBV12-4	few	.	TRBJ1-5	TGTGCCAGCAGAGAAGGGGGTAGCAATCAGCCCCAGCATTTT	CASREGGSNQPQHF
13	TRBV6-2/TRBV6-3	many	TRBD1	TRBJ1-2	TGTGCCAGCGGAACAGGGGATTCCTATGGCTACACCTTC	CASGTGDSYGYTF
14	TRBV14	many	.	TRBJ2-2	TGTGCCAGCAGCCAAATCAGGGGCACCGGGGAGCTGTTTTTT	CASSQIRGTGELFF
17	TRBV12-5	many	TRBD2	TRBJ2-1	TGTGCTAGTGGTTTGCGACCGCTAGCGGGACACTACAATGAGCAGTTCTTC	CASGLRPLAGHYNEQFF
14	TRBV5-1	few	.	TRBJ2-7	TGCGCCAGCAGCTTGGCGGTTGCGACCTACGAGCAGTACTTC	CASSLAVATYEQYF
12	TRBV10-3	many	.	TRBJ1-1	TGTGCCATCCGGGGAGGGACGACTGAAGCTTTCTTT	CAIRGGTTEAFF
13	TRBV6-2/TRBV6-3	few	.	TRBJ2-1	TGTGCCAGCCGCCCGAGCTCCTACAATGAGCAGTTCTTC	CASRPSSYNEQFF
15	TRBV5-4	few	.	TRBJ2-7	TGTGCCAGCAGCTTAAAAGGGTCTATCTCCTACGAGCAGTACTTC	CASSLKGSISYEQYF
13	TRBV29-1	many	TRBD1	TRBJ1-1	TGCAGCGTATGCGGACAGGGGGGCTATGAAGCTTTCTTT	CSVCGQGGYEAFF
15	TRBV29-1	.	.	TRBJ2-6	TGCAGCGTTCCGACAGGCTACTCTGGGGCCAACGTCCTGACTTTC	CSVPTGYSGANVLTF
15	TRBV7-3	.	.	TRBJ1-1	TGTGCCAGCAGCAGAGGGTCCGGTTGGAACACTGAAGCTTTCTTT	CASSRGSGWNTEAFF
11	TRBV29-1	few	.	TRBJ2-7	TGCAGCGTTGTCCCCCCGAACGAGCAGTACTTC	CSVVPPNEQYF
15	TRBV7-8	.	.	TRBJ1-2	TGTGCCAGCAGCGCTAGAGGGGACGGGAAATTTGGCTACACCTTC	CASSARGDGKFGYTF
15	TRBV9	.	TRBD1	TRBJ1-1	TGTGCCAGCAGCGAACAGGGGCTGGGGAACACTGAAGCTTTCTTT	CASSEQGLGNTEAFF
20	TRBV6-2/TRBV6-3	many	TRBD2	TRBJ2-2	TGTGCCAGCAGCCCGCCCGGGACAGGGGGACTAGCGGGACAAACCGGGGAGCTGTTTTTT	CASSPPGTGGLAGQTGELFF
13	TRBV3-1	many	.	TRBJ1-3	TGTGCCAGCAGCCAAGATATGCCGAGAACCATATATTTT	CASSQDMPRTIYF
13	TRBV20-1	many	.	TRBJ2-3	TGCAGTGCGCCACAAAGGATCCCAGATACGCAGTATTTT	CSAPQRIPDTQYF
15	TRBV7-2	few	.	TRBJ1-5	TGTGCCAGCAGCTTAGCGCGCGGGATCAATCAGCCCCAGCATTTT	CASSLARGINQPQHF
15	TRBV5-8	few	.	TRBJ2-5	TGTGCCAGCAGCTTGGACCGGACCGCAAAAGAGACCCAGTACTTC	CASSLDRTAKETQYF
15	TRBV12-3/TRBV12-4	many	.	TRBJ2-7	TGTGCCAGCAGTCCCCTCGGCGGGAAGTCCTACGAGCAGTACTTC	CASSPLGGKSYEQYF
17	TRBV6-6	few	TRBD2	TRBJ2-7	TGTGCCAGCAGTTACTTGAACCTACTAGCGGGGCAATACGAGCAGTACTTC	CASSYLNLLAGQYEQYF
14	TRBV6-2/TRBV6-3	many	.	TRBJ2-1	TGTGCCAGCACCCTGGGCGGCCTCCACAATGAGCAGTTCTTC	CASTLGGLHNEQFF
14	TRBV5-1	few	.	TRBJ2-7	TGCGCCAGCAGCTTAACGGCGGCAAGGTACGAGCAGTACTTC	CASSLTAARYEQYF
16	TRBV12-3/TRBV12-4	many	.	TRBJ2-3	TGTGCCAGCAGTCCCAGGAGGCTACGATCCACAGATACGCAGTATTTT	CASSPRRLRSTDTQYF
12	TRBV6-6	.	TRBD2	TRBJ2-4	TGTGCCAGCAGTACACCGGGACTAGCCGAGTACTTC	CASSTPGLAEYF
12	TRBV12-3/TRBV12-4	few	.	TRBJ2-1	TGTGCCACTACAAGCTCCTACAATGAGCAGTTCTTC	CATTSSYNEQFF
14	TRBV5-1	.	TRBD1	TRBJ2-3	TGCGCCAGCAGAGACAGGGGATACACAGATACGCAGTATTTT	CASRDRGYTDTQYF
12	TRBV3-1	few	.	TRBJ2-7	TGTGCCAGCAGCCAAGCGGGAAACGAGCAGTACTTC	CASSQAGNEQYF
14	TRBV28	many	.	TRBJ2-7	TGTGCCAGCAGTTTATCTGGACTCCGTTACGAGCAGTACTTC	CASSLSGLRYEQYF
14	TRBV5-1	few	.	TRBJ2-1	TGCGCCAGCAGCTTTTCCCCCCCGAGGAGTGAGCAGTTCTTC	CASSFSPPRSEQFF
15	TRBV12-3/TRBV12-4	many	.	TRBJ2-5	TGTGCCAGCAGTTCGCTACAGGGTTTTCAAGAGACCCAGTACTTC	CASSSLQGFQETQYF
13	TRBV20-1	many	TRBD2	TRBJ2-1	TGCAGTGCCCAGCGGGGGGCATACAATGAGCAGTTCTTC	CSAQRGAYNEQFF
14	TRBV29-1	few	TRBD2	TRBJ2-3	TGCAGCGCCCGACTAGCGGGGCTCACAGATACGCAGTATTTT	CSARLAGLTDTQYF
14	TRBV7-2	many	.	TRBJ2-7	TGTGCCAGCAGCTCTACAGGGGGGGCTAACGAGCAGTACTTC	CASSSTGGANEQYF
17	TRBV12-3/TRBV12-4	.	TRBD2	TRBJ2-5	TGTGCCAGCAGTTTAGTACGGGGACTAGCGGGATTAGAGACCCAGTACTTC	CASSLVRGLAGLETQYF
15	TRBV11-3	few	.	TRBJ1-1	TGTGCCAGCTTGGGGACTGTGGGAACGAACACTGAAGCTTTCTTT	CASLGTVGTNTEAFF
15	TRBV19	few	.	TRBJ2-4	TGTGCCAGTAAAGGACCCGAAGGGGGCAAAAACATTCAGTACTTC	CASKGPEGGKNIQYF
14	TRBV20-1	many	.	TRBJ1-5	TGCAGTGCCACCGGTGGGGCGCAGGTCCAGCCCCAGCATTTT	CSATGGAQVQPQHF
14	TRBV29-1	few	TRBD2	TRBJ2-3	TGCAGCGCCGGAGCGGGAGTCAGGACAGATACGCAGTATTTT	CSAGAGVRTDTQYF
15	TRBV4-1	.	.	TRBJ1-2	TGCGCCAGCAGCCAAGAATATTTGCGAGGTCTTGGCTACACCTTC	CASSQEYLRGLGYTF
17	TRBV7-6	few	.	TRBJ2-1	TGTGCCAGCAGCTTTAAAGGGGGAGGGTCACCCTACAATGAGCAGTTCTTC	CASSFKGGGSPYNEQFF
14	TRBV7-3	.	.	TRBJ1-1	TGTGCCAGCAGCTTAACGAGGGATAATGCTGAAGCTTTCTTT	CASSLTRDNAEAFF
16	TRBV7-3	many	.	TRBJ2-5	TGTGCCAGCAGCCAACTACCCCTGTTGCCGGGCGAGACCCAGTACTTC	CASSQLPLLPGETQYF
14	TRBV15	few	TRBD1	TRBJ1-1	TGTGCCACCAGCAAGGGACAGGGGGCTTCTGAAGCTTTCTTT	CATSKGQGASEAFF
13	TRBV7-2	.	.	TRBJ2-1	TGTGCCAGCAGTATAGGAATGTACAATGAGCAGTTCTTC	CASSIGMYNEQFF
15	TRBV4-3	many	TRBD1	TRBJ1-4	TGCGCCAGCAGCCCTACAGGGGCAACTAATGAAAAACTGTTTTTT	CASSPTGATNEKLFF
15	TRBV7-2	few	TRBD1	TRBJ2-1	TGTGCCAGCAGCTTAGGGACAGGGAGGTACAATGAGCAGTTCTTC	CASSLGTGRYNEQFF
13	TRBV6-2/TRBV6-3	.	.	TRBJ2-3	TGTGCCAGCAGTGGAGCGTCCTGGGATACGCAGTATTTT	CASSGASWDTQYF
15	TRBV3-1	many	TRBD1	TRBJ2-5	TGTGCCAGCAGCCCGGGCCCGGACAGGGGGGAGACCCAGTACTTC	CASSPGPDRGETQYF
15	TRBV7-9	few	.	TRBJ2-1	TGTGCCAGCAGCTTAGCGGGGGGCGCAGAAAATGAGCAGTTCTTC	CASSLAGGAENEQFF
13	TRBV2	many	.	TRBJ2-6	TGTGCCAGCAGGGGGACCGGGGCCAACGTCCTGACTTTC	CASRGTGANVLTF
16	TRBV6-2/TRBV6-3	.	.	TRBJ1-5	TGTGCCAGCAGTTACTCGACGAGGGATCGCAATCAGCCCCAGCATTTT	CASSYSTRDRNQPQHF
13	TRBV7-8	few	.	TRBJ1-1	TGTGCCAGCAGCTTAGTAGGGAACACTGAAGCTTTCTTT	CASSLVGNTEAFF
14	TRBV10-3	few	.	TRBJ1-2	TGTGCCATCAGCGTAGACATTCTGGGCTATGGCTACACCTTC	CAISVDILGYGYTF
14	TRBV5-1	many	.	TRBJ1-2	TGCGCCAGCAGCCTCAGAGGGGATGGCTATGGCTACACCTTC	CASSLRGDGYGYTF
15	TRBV6-2/TRBV6-3	many	TRBD2	TRBJ2-5	TGTGCCAGCAGTTCAACCGGGACTAGCGAGGAGACCCAGTACTTC	CASSSTGTSEETQYF